The clone carrying this TCR beta chain has only one observation. Its antigen is unidentified. Both 60 Vbeta primers and 13 Jbeta primers went into the PCR. Libraries were prepared by immunoSEQ multiplex PCR; TCRdb keeps only in-frame clonotypes and omits some of them. Here the sample spans 140,000 or so clones, around 67% being singletons. This entry comes from a study of cytomegalovirus exposure and HLA in healthy donors. As for the study in general: Around 78 million unique TCR sequences came from HLA-typed donors in an early release.

Findings and limits, study-wide: Upon later analysis, HLA-associated TCR beta chains proved more clonally expanded than other, equally common chains. Testing in vitro showed a few CMV-associated chains specific for CMV antigens.

This receptor was taken from a man aged 18-30 years in good health and CMV-seropositive. The sequenced sample consisted of PBMCs.

The CDR3, as DNA: TGTGCCAGCGGAGGGACAGGGCCCTACGAGCAGTACTTC. Translation: CASGGTGPYEQYF. The chain recombines TRBV28 with TRBJ2-7, with 9 bases lining up with TRBD1. V dropped 8 bases and J dropped 2; count of bases not matched to a gene: 4. CDR3 length equals 13 residues. From germline, CDR1 is MDHEN and CDR2 SYDVKM.